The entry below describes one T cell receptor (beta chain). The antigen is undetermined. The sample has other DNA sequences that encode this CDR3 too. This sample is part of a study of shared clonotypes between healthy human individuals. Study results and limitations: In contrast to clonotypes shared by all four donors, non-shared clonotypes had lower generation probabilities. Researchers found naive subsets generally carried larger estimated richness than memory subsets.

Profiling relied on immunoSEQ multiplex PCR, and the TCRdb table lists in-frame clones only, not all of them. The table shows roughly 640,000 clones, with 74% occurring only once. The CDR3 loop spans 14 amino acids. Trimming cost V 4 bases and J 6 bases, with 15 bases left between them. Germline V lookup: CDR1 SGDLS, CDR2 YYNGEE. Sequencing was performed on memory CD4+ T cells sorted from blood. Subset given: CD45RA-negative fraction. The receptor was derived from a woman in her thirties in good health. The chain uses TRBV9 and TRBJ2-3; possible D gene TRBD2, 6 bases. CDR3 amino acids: CASSLAGGSDTQYF. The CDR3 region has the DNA TGTGCCAGCAGCCTCGCCGGGGGTAGCGATACGCAGTATTTT.